Given below is one T cell receptor beta chain in context. The PCR contained 60 Vbeta and 13 Jbeta primers. Assay: immunoSEQ multiplex PCR; the TCRdb copy retains only in-frame clones and omits some. The sample has 150,000 to 200,000 clones; around 76% are singletons. The sample is drawn from a study of cytomegalovirus exposure and HLA in healthy donors. The germline gives CDR1 ENHRY, CDR2 SYGVKD. There are 13 residues in the CDR3. The V and J ends lost 2 bases and 6 bases respectively, with 7 bases between them. The genes are TRBV10-3 and TRBJ1-4; the D is unclear. The sequence derives from a woman in her thirties or forties in good health and CMV-seronegative. The sample was PBMCs. CDR3 nucleotide sequence: TGTGCCATCAGTGAGGCTGCGGATGAAAAACTGTTTTTT. This encodes CAISEAADEKLFF.